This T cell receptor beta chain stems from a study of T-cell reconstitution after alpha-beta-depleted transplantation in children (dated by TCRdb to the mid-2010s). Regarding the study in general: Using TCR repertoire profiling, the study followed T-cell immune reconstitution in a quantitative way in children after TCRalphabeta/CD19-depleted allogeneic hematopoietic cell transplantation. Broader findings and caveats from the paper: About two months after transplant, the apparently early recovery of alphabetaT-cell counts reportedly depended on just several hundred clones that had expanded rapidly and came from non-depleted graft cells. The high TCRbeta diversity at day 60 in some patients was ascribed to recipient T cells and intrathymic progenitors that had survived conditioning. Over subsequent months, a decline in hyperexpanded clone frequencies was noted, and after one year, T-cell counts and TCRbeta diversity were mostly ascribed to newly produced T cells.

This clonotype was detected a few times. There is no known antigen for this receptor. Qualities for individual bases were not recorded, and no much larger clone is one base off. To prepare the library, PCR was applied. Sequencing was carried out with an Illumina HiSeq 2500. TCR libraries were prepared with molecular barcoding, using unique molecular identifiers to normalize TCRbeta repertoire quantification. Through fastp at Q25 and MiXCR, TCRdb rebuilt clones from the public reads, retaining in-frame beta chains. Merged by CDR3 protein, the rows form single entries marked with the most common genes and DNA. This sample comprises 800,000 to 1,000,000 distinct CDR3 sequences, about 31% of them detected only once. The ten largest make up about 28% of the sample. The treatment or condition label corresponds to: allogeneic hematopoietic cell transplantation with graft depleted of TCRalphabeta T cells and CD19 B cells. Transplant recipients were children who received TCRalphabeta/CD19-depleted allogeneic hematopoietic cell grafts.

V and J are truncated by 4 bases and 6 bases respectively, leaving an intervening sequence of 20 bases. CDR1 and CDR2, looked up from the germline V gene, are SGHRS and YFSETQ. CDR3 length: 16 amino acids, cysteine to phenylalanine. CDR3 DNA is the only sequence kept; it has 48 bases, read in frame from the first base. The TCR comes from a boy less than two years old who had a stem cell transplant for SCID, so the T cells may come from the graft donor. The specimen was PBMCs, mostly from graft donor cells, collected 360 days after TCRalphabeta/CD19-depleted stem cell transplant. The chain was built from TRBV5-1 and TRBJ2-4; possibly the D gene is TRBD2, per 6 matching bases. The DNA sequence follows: TGCGCCAGCAGCCGCGCCGGAGGGATCGGAGGAAACATTCAGTACTTC. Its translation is CASSRAGGIGGNIQYF.